The next 2 T cell receptor beta chains were all read from a single sample in a study of cytomegalovirus exposure and HLA in healthy donors. Amplification used 60 Vbeta primers and 13 Jbeta primers. The table came from immunoSEQ multiplex PCR; TCRdb's copy has only in-frame clones and leaves some out. The sample carries about 43,000 clones, approximately 47% recorded once. The sample taken for sequencing was PBMCs. These receptors originate from a man aged 55 to 70 in good health and CMV-seronegative.

The chain recombines TRBV29-1 with TRBJ2-7; D is perhaps TRBD1 (6 bases). The CDR3 sequence is 11 residues long. CDR1 is SQVTM and CDR2 is ANQGSEA in the germline V gene. Trimming removed 7 bases from V and 6 bases from J, with 13 bases in between. CDR3 coding DNA: TGCAGCGGAAAACAGGGATCCGAGCAGTACTTC. Translating it yields CSGKQGSEQYF.

This rearrangement joins TRBV29-1 to TRBJ2-3; D is ambiguous. The germline CDR1 and CDR2 sequences are SQVTM and ANQGSEA. The CDR3 totals 12 residues. Trimming removed 3 bases from V and 5 bases from J, with 9 bases in between. For the CDR3, the DNA is TGCAGCGTTGATAATTCGGGAGATACGCAGTATTTT. It encodes CSVDNSGDTQYF.